The 20 T cell receptor beta chains given below trace back to one sample, sequenced in a study of molecular identifiers for immune sequencing clone quantification. TCRdb reprocessed the PCR reads via MiXCR and lists one record per CDR3 protein. The sample yields 35,000 to 40,000 distinct CDR3 sequences, about a fifth seen once. The specimen was naive CD8+ T cells from blood, with Jurkat cell RNA spiked in. Subset defined: FACS-sorted CD8+CD4-CCR7+CD45RA+ naive T cells. The receptors stem from a human donor in good health. Some libraries in this study had Jurkat cell RNA spiked in.

This clonotype was seen at least ten times. This chain uses TRBV4-2 with TRBJ2-7, with D possibly being TRBD2 (6 bases). This CDR3 has 14 residues. V lost 1 base and J 9 bases, leaving 16 bases between the germline ends. CDR1 and CDR2 from the germline V gene are LGHNA and YNFKEQ. CDR3 nucleotide sequence: TGTGCCAGCAGCCAAGTCGACAGCGGGTTCGGGCAGTACTTC. Protein product: CASSQVDSGFGQYF.

To note about this clonotype: A much larger clonotype is one base distant, so this may be a read error. V and J are TRBV7-8 and TRBJ2-7; D might be TRBD2 (6 bases). Trimming cost V 8 bases and J 7 bases, with 27 bases left between them. The germline CDR1 and CDR2 sequences are SGHVS and FQNEAQ. The CDR3 is made up of 16 amino acids. The CDR3: CASGLPGASALLEQYF. As DNA, the CDR3 is TGTGCCAGCGGCCTCCCTGGCGCTAGCGCTCTCTTAGAGCAGTACTTC.

The chain carries TRBV7-9 and TRBJ2-5; D tentatively fits TRBD1 or TRBD2 (5 bases each). Germline-derived CDR1 and CDR2 are SEHNR and FQNEAQ (reference sequence). V was shortened by 4 bases and J by 5 bases, with 8 bases between the two germline ends. The CDR3 has 12 amino acids. CDR3 DNA sequence: TGTGCCAGCAGCTCGGGGCGGGAGACCCAGTACTTC. Residues: CASSSGRETQYF.

This clonotype was seen ten or more times. This chain connects TRBV7-6 to TRBJ2-7, with D tentatively TRBD2 (5 bases). Looked up from germline, CDR1 is SGHVS and CDR2 is FNYEAQ. There are 14 residues in the CDR3. V was clipped by 1 base and J by 4 bases, with 11 bases between them. The CDR3 reads CASSLGSGVYEQYF. DNA of the CDR3: TGTGCCAGCAGCTTAGGCTCCGGGGTGTACGAGCAGTACTTC.

To note about this clonotype: Since a much larger clone is just one base distant, this may be a read error. J is TRBJ2-3 and V is TRBV15, with D perhaps matching TRBD1 (6 bases). Trimming cost V 5 bases and J 2 bases, with 11 bases left between them. The CDR3 totals 14 residues. CDR1 and CDR2 from the germline V gene are LNHNV and YYDKDF (reference sequence). The CDR3 loop reads CATSVRQDTDTQYF. The DNA for the CDR3 is TGTGCCACCAGCGTTAGACAGGACACAGATACGCAGTATTTT.

Remarks on this clonotype: This may be a read error, as it is one base from a much larger clone. The CDR3 protein is CSTGLADYGNEQFF. CDR3 nucleotides: TGCAGTACTGGCCTAGCAGATTATGGAAATGAGCAGTTCTTC. The chain links TRBV20-1 to TRBJ2-1, with a weak D call TRBD2 (5 bases). Between the trimmed V and J ends, which lost 8 bases and 7 bases, there was a span of 21 bases. Germline CDR1 is DFQATT and CDR2 is SNEGSKA (reference sequence). This CDR3 comprises 14 residues.

The rearrangement links TRBV6-2 or TRBV6-3 to TRBJ2-2; D is unresolved. From germline, CDR1 is MNHEY and CDR2 SVGEGT. V lost 5 bases and J 2 bases, leaving 15 bases between the germline ends. The CDR3 is 16 residues long. CDR3 nucleotides: TGTGCCAGCAGTCCATTCCGGGCAGACAACACCGGGGAGCTGTTTTTT. Translating it yields CASSPFRADNTGELFF.

On this clonotype itself: Possible read error: a much larger clone is one base away. The chain combines TRBV19 with TRBJ2-3; the match to TRBD2 covers 11 bases. The germline CDR1 and CDR2 sequences are LNHDA and SQIVND (reference sequence). The CDR3 runs 20 residues. J lost 0 bases, V lost 4 bases, and 15 bases had no gene match. The CDR3 DNA reads TGTGCCAGTAGTACCTTGGGACTAGCGGATACCCCAATCAGCACAGATACGCAGTATTTT. Residues: CASSTLGLADTPISTDTQYF.

This clonotype appeared many times. CDR3 in amino acids: CASSVGRSRVMNEQFF. Written as DNA, the CDR3 is TGTGCCAGCAGCGTAGGTCGTAGCAGAGTAATGAATGAGCAGTTCTTC. The chain employs TRBV9 and TRBJ2-1, with D unclear. The V and J ends lost 0 bases and 7 bases respectively, with 17 bases between them. The CDR3 consists of 16 residues. Germline V gene data show CDR1 as SGDLS and CDR2 as YYNGEE.

As concerns this clonotype: Possible read error: a much larger clone is one base away. Because the CDR3 is missing its conserved closing phenylalanine or tryptophan, this is likely a read error. The V and J genes are TRBV19 and TRBJ2-1; D is unresolved. V lost 3 bases, J lost 3 bases, and 6 bases lay in between. In germline, CDR1 is LNHDA, CDR2 SQIVND (reference sequence). The CDR3 is made up of 13 amino acids. The CDR3 protein is CASSINNYNEQFS. The CDR3 nucleotides are TGTGCCAGTAGTATCAACAACTACAATGAGCAGTTCTCC.

The sample holds a few counts of this clonotype. The genes are TRBV27 and TRBJ2-3; D unclear. Germline V gene data show CDR1 as MNHEY and CDR2 as SMNVEV (reference sequence). The ends were cut back, 7 bases at V and 5 bases at J, with 13 bases in the middle. The CDR3 has 13 amino acids. CDR3 region: CASTGSSGDTQYF. In DNA form, the CDR3 reads TGTGCCAGCACCGGGTCGTCGGGAGATACGCAGTATTTT.

This clonotype was seen a few times. This sequence joins TRBV2 and TRBJ2-1, with D possibly matching TRBD2 (6 bases). The CDR3 runs to 16 residues. Trimming removed 5 bases at V and 7 bases at J, with 21 bases between. In germline, CDR1 is SNHLY, CDR2 FYNNEI. For the CDR3, the DNA is TGTGCCAGCAGTTACTACGGGGGACGGTTAAAGAATGAGCAGTTCTTC. It encodes CASSYYGGRLKNEQFF.

This clonotype has at least ten counts. This sequence joins TRBV20-1 and TRBJ2-7, with no clear D. CDR1 DFQATT and CDR2 SNEGSKA come from the germline V gene (reference sequence). V was pared by 1 base and J by 5 bases, with 15 bases between. CDR3 size: 14 residues. The CDR3 DNA is TGCAGTGCTAGAGGGGTTAAAGGTACCGACGAGCAGTACTTC. Protein sequence: CSARGVKGTDEQYF.

Of note for this clonotype: Since a much larger clone is just one base distant, this may be a read error. This rearrangement joins TRBV7-6 to TRBJ2-5, with 7 bases that match TRBD2. The V and J ends lost 5 bases and 2 bases, in that order; junction bases with no gene match: 14. The germline CDR1 and CDR2 sequences are SGHVS and FNYEAQ. CDR3 size: 17 residues. The CDR3 coding sequence is TGTGCCAGCAGCACGCGGCTCGGGGAGGGGATACAAGAGACCCAGTACTTC. Residues: CASSTRLGEGIQETQYF.

This clonotype was observed at least ten times. This chain connects TRBV12-3 or TRBV12-4 to TRBJ2-2; D is uncertain. This CDR3 comprises 13 residues. V was clipped by 6 bases and J by 3 bases, with 8 bases between them. The CDR3 sequence is CASSPEHTGELFF. Written as DNA, the CDR3 is TGTGCCAGCAGCCCGGAACACACCGGGGAGCTGTTTTTT.

This clonotype has at least ten counts. The CDR3 reads CASSPGGTRYEQYF. For the CDR3, the DNA is TGTGCCAGCAGCCCCGGGGGGACTCGCTACGAGCAGTACTTC. The chain recombines TRBV7-3 with TRBJ2-7; 7 bases are a match to TRBD2. Germline loops: CDR1 SGHTA, CDR2 FQGTGA. V dropped 5 bases and J dropped 3; count of bases not matched to a gene: 7. This CDR3 region has 14 residues.

At least ten counts were recorded for this clonotype. This CDR3 reads CASSQTGLRENEAFF. DNA for the CDR3: TGCGCCAGCAGCCAAACGGGACTCCGGGAGAATGAAGCTTTCTTT. The chain has TRBV5-1 and TRBJ1-1, with D maybe TRBD1 (5 bases). The CDR3 runs to 15 residues. The ends were cut back, 4 bases at V and 7 bases at J, with 20 bases in the middle. Germline values: CDR1 SGHRS, CDR2 YFSETQ. The entire variable domain, with the rest obtained from reference TRBV5-1 and TRBJ1-1, is as follows: KAGVTQTPRYLIKTRGQQVTLSCSPISGHRSVSWYQQTPGQGLQFLFEYFSETQRNKGNFPGRFSGRQFSNSRSEMNVSTLELGDSALYLCASSQTGLRENEAFFGQGTRLTVV.

Ten or more counts support this clonotype. V and J are TRBV9 and TRBJ2-3; D is ambiguous. The CDR3 runs to 13 residues. V gave up 0 bases and J gave up 4 bases, with 6 bases separating them. Germline loops: CDR1 SGDLS, CDR2 YYNGEE. The DNA for the CDR3 is TGTGCCAGCAGCGTAGTGTCCGCAGATACGCAGTATTTT. Protein: CASSVVSADTQYF.

This clonotype was counted ten times or more. The chain is built from TRBV7-3 and TRBJ2-5, with 12 nucleotides matching TRBD2. The CDR3 covers 15 residues. V was clipped by 5 bases and J by 2 bases; unmatched bases: 3. CDR1 and CDR2 from the germline V gene are SGHTA and FQGTGA. The CDR3 protein is CASSLAGGVQETQYF. CDR3 coding DNA: TGTGCCAGCAGCCTAGCGGGAGGGGTACAAGAGACCCAGTACTTC.

This clonotype was seen once. Possible read error: a much larger clone is one base away. The chain uses TRBV20-1 and TRBJ2-7; TRBD2 agrees at 12 bases. The CDR3 has 16 amino acids. CDR1 and CDR2 from the germline V gene are DFQATT and SNEGSKA (reference sequence). CDR3 nucleotides: TGCGGTGCTGGCGCTCCGACTAGCGGGGGCACCTACGAGCAGTACTTC. Translation gives CGAGAPTSGGTYEQYF.